One T cell receptor beta chain is described in this entry. This entry belongs to a study of blood T cell repertoires in COVID-19. As for the study in general: COVID-19 samples, acute and convalescent, were from the United States, Italy and Spain. Sources were T cells, B-cell-depleted T cells, or PBMCs; the material itself was cDNA or gDNA.

In the original processing: Estimated nucleated cell counts came from reference gene primer amplification. Data came from immunoSEQ multiplex PCR; TCRdb stores just in-frame clones and leaves some out. V and J calls and clone size are as listed in that table; D and trimming were resolved from the DNA. In the table there are roughly 45,000 clones, 70% to 90% of which are singletons. This receptor was taken from a man aged 60 to 75 with active COVID-19. The sequenced sample was peripheral blood.

CDR3 in DNA: TGTGCCAGCAGCCTATACCCGGGGGGGAGCGAGCAGTACTTC. As protein: CASSLYPGGSEQYF. V usage is TRBV6-5 and J usage is TRBJ2-7, with 8 positions matching TRBD2. Germline V gives CDR1 MNHEY, CDR2 SVGAGI. The CDR3 totals 14 residues. J gave up 6 bases and V 6 bases, and 10 bases lay outside the gene matches.